A selection of T cell receptor beta chains follows, all from one sample in a study of blood T cell repertoires in COVID-19. Libraries were prepared by immunoSEQ multiplex PCR; TCRdb keeps only in-frame clonotypes and omits some of them. The sample shows approximately 300,000 clones, approximately 83% of them seen only once. Sequencing was performed on PBMCs or T cells enriched from blood (not recorded which). These receptors all come from a woman in her twenties or thirties who had recovered from COVID-19. The CDR3 runs from the conserved cysteine through the conserved F or W. The order of the fields is V gene, clone size, J gene, D gene, CDR3 DNA, CDR3 protein. D genes are given only for firm matches. Expanded clones get a size class; other rows say once, few or many, or leave the size out.

v_gene: TRBV9; abundance: NA; j_gene: TRBJ1-2; d_gene: NA; CDR3nt: TGTGCCAGCGAAGGGCAGGGCTATGGCTACACCTTC; CDR3aa: CASEGQGYGYTF
v_gene: TRBV6-4; abundance: few; j_gene: TRBJ1-5; d_gene: TRBD1; CDR3nt: TGTGCCAGCAGTGAATTTACAGGGGGAGATCAGCCCCAGCATTTT; CDR3aa: CASSEFTGGDQPQHF
v_gene: TRBV5-5; abundance: NA; j_gene: TRBJ2-1; d_gene: TRBD2; CDR3nt: TGTGCCAGCAGCTCCGGACTAGCGGGCTCGGGGAATGAGCAGTTCTTC; CDR3aa: CASSSGLAGSGNEQFF
v_gene: TRBV6-5; abundance: once; j_gene: TRBJ1-5; d_gene: NA; CDR3nt: TGTGCCAGCCGCCGGGGGGTCAATCAGCCCCAGCATTTT; CDR3aa: CASRRGVNQPQHF
v_gene: TRBV3-1/TRBV3-2; abundance: once; j_gene: TRBJ1-1; d_gene: NA; CDR3nt: TGTGCCAGCAGCCAAGAAGTTCCCTTTCTGGGAGGAGACACGGAAGCTTTCTTT; CDR3aa: CASSQEVPFLGGDTEAFF
v_gene: TRBV7-6; abundance: NA; j_gene: TRBJ1-2; d_gene: NA; CDR3nt: TGTGCCAGCAGCTTACACGAGACTAACTATGGCTACACCTTC; CDR3aa: CASSLHETNYGYTF
v_gene: TRBV11-2; abundance: NA; j_gene: TRBJ2-1; d_gene: NA; CDR3nt: TGTGCCAGCAGCTCACTAGCATCCTACAATGAGCAGTTCTTC; CDR3aa: CASSSLASYNEQFF
v_gene: TRBV9; abundance: NA; j_gene: TRBJ2-5; d_gene: NA; CDR3nt: TGTGCCAGCAGCGTAGACCAGTCAGAGACCCAGTACTTC; CDR3aa: CASSVDQSETQYF
v_gene: TRBV25-1; abundance: NA; j_gene: TRBJ1-1; d_gene: TRBD1; CDR3nt: TGTGCCAGCAGTGAAGGGACAGGGAGATACACTGAAGCTTTCTTT; CDR3aa: CASSEGTGRYTEAFF
v_gene: TRBV7-9; abundance: NA; j_gene: TRBJ1-6; d_gene: TRBD1; CDR3nt: TGTGCCAGCAGCCCGAACAGGGGCCCCAATTCACCCCTCCACTTT; CDR3aa: CASSPNRGPNSPLHF
v_gene: TRBV19; abundance: NA; j_gene: TRBJ1-1; d_gene: NA; CDR3nt: NA; CDR3aa: CASRFGTGNVFF
v_gene: TRBV7-2; abundance: NA; j_gene: TRBJ2-2; d_gene: TRBD1; CDR3nt: TGTGCCAGCAGCTACAGGGGCGATGGGACCGGGGAGCTGTTTTTT; CDR3aa: CASSYRGDGTGELFF
v_gene: TRBV5-1; abundance: NA; j_gene: TRBJ1-1; d_gene: NA; CDR3nt: TGCGCCAGCAGCTTGGAGTACAGGAACACTGAAGCTTTCTTT; CDR3aa: CASSLEYRNTEAFF
v_gene: TRBV18; abundance: NA; j_gene: TRBJ1-3; d_gene: TRBD1; CDR3nt: TGTGCCAGCTCACCCGGACAGGGGGGCGGAAACACCATATATTTT; CDR3aa: CASSPGQGGGNTIYF
v_gene: TRBV3-1/TRBV3-2; abundance: few; j_gene: TRBJ1-5; d_gene: NA; CDR3nt: TGTGCCAGCAGCCCTACAGGAGATAGCAATCAGCCCCAGCATTTT; CDR3aa: CASSPTGDSNQPQHF
v_gene: TRBV28; abundance: NA; j_gene: TRBJ1-4; d_gene: NA; CDR3nt: TGTGCCAGCAGGAGGGTGGAACAAGAGTTTTTT; CDR3aa: CASRRVEQEFF
v_gene: TRBV6-4; abundance: NA; j_gene: TRBJ2-1; d_gene: TRBD1; CDR3nt: TGTGCCAGCAGTAACAGGGGAGACTACAATGAGCAGTTCTTC; CDR3aa: CASSNRGDYNEQFF
v_gene: TRBV30; abundance: NA; j_gene: TRBJ2-5; d_gene: NA; CDR3nt: TGTGCCTGGAGTGTACGAGGCCAAGAGACCCAGTACTTC; CDR3aa: CAWSVRGQETQYF
v_gene: TRBV6-5; abundance: NA; j_gene: TRBJ2-3; d_gene: TRBD2; CDR3nt: TGTGCCAGCAGGACTAGCGGGGGGGCCGATACGCAGTATTTT; CDR3aa: CASRTSGGADTQYF
v_gene: TRBV27; abundance: NA; j_gene: TRBJ2-7; d_gene: TRBD2; CDR3nt: TGTGCCAGCAGTTCGGGACTAGCGACGTACGAGCAGTACTTC; CDR3aa: CASSSGLATYEQYF
v_gene: TRBV11-2; abundance: NA; j_gene: TRBJ2-5; d_gene: TRBD1; CDR3nt: TGTGCCAGCAGCTTAACGGGGACAGGTTTCGAGACCCAGTACTTC; CDR3aa: CASSLTGTGFETQYF
v_gene: TRBV27; abundance: few; j_gene: TRBJ1-1; d_gene: NA; CDR3nt: TGTGCCAGCAGTTTATCTGGGGCGACAGGGAACACTGAAGCTTTCTTT; CDR3aa: CASSLSGATGNTEAFF
v_gene: TRBV9; abundance: few; j_gene: TRBJ1-1; d_gene: NA; CDR3nt: TGTGCCAGCAGCGTAGCGCGGGACACTGAAGCTTTCTTT; CDR3aa: CASSVARDTEAFF
v_gene: TRBV5-8; abundance: NA; j_gene: TRBJ2-5; d_gene: TRBD2; CDR3nt: TGTGCCAGCAGCTCCGGGACTAGCGGGAGGGCCCAGGAGACCCAGTACTTC; CDR3aa: CASSSGTSGRAQETQYF
v_gene: TRBV18; abundance: NA; j_gene: TRBJ1-3; d_gene: TRBD1; CDR3nt: TGTGCCAGCTCATCCAACAGGGGTCACGGAAACACCATATATTTT; CDR3aa: CASSSNRGHGNTIYF
v_gene: TRBV5-5; abundance: NA; j_gene: TRBJ1-2; d_gene: NA; CDR3nt: TGTGCCAGCAGCTTGGCCGGGAGCACTAACTATGGCTACACCTTC; CDR3aa: CASSLAGSTNYGYTF
v_gene: TRBV7-2; abundance: NA; j_gene: TRBJ2-5; d_gene: NA; CDR3nt: TGTGCCAGCAGCGAGATGGCGTTTCAGGGGTGGGAGACCCAGTACTTC; CDR3aa: CASSEMAFQGWETQYF
v_gene: TRBV27; abundance: NA; j_gene: TRBJ2-1; d_gene: NA; CDR3nt: TGTGCCAGCAGTTTGTCAGGTTGGCATGAGCAGTTCTTC; CDR3aa: CASSLSGWHEQFF
v_gene: TRBV5-8; abundance: NA; j_gene: TRBJ1-2; d_gene: TRBD1; CDR3nt: TGTGCCAGCAGCTTGCCCTCACCCCGGGACAGGGGGCTGGAGGGCTACACCTTC; CDR3aa: CASSLPSPRDRGLEGYTF
v_gene: TRBV13; abundance: NA; j_gene: TRBJ1-4; d_gene: TRBD1; CDR3nt: TGTGCCAGCAGCTTCCGGGACAGGGGTCGGGTTGAAAAACTGTTTTTT; CDR3aa: CASSFRDRGRVEKLFF
v_gene: TRBV19; abundance: once; j_gene: TRBJ2-5; d_gene: NA; CDR3nt: TGTGCCAGTAGTAGAGAAGGGGTCTACCAAGAGACCCAGTACTTC; CDR3aa: CASSREGVYQETQYF
v_gene: TRBV6-5; abundance: NA; j_gene: TRBJ2-7; d_gene: NA; CDR3nt: TGTGCCAGCAGTTACTCGGCGCCGGGACACTCCTACGAGCAGTACTTC; CDR3aa: CASSYSAPGHSYEQYF
v_gene: TRBV7-3; abundance: NA; j_gene: TRBJ2-3; d_gene: TRBD2; CDR3nt: TGTGCCAGCAGCTTATTGGGGGTAGCGGGAACAGATACGCAGTATTTT; CDR3aa: CASSLLGVAGTDTQYF
v_gene: TRBV18; abundance: NA; j_gene: TRBJ2-3; d_gene: TRBD2; CDR3nt: TGTGCCAGCTCACGCACTAGCGGGACAGATACGCAGTATTTT; CDR3aa: CASSRTSGTDTQYF
v_gene: TRBV28; abundance: NA; j_gene: TRBJ2-1; d_gene: NA; CDR3nt: TGTGCCAGCAGTTTCCGAACTAGCCTCTCCTACAATGAGCAGTTCTTC; CDR3aa: CASSFRTSLSYNEQFF
v_gene: TRBV9; abundance: NA; j_gene: TRBJ2-1; d_gene: TRBD1; CDR3nt: TGTGCCAGCAGCACGCACCGGGACAGGGCGTACAATGAGCAGTTCTTC; CDR3aa: CASSTHRDRAYNEQFF
v_gene: TRBV5-6; abundance: many; j_gene: TRBJ1-2; d_gene: NA; CDR3nt: TGTGCCAGCAGCTTGGGGGTACAGGGTTCCTATGGCTACACCTTC; CDR3aa: CASSLGVQGSYGYTF
v_gene: TRBV2; abundance: NA; j_gene: TRBJ1-2; d_gene: TRBD1; CDR3nt: TGTGCCAGCAGGGGGGGACAGGACGATATAGGCTATGGCTACACCTTC; CDR3aa: CASRGGQDDIGYGYTF
v_gene: TRBV2; abundance: few; j_gene: TRBJ1-1; d_gene: TRBD1; CDR3nt: TGTGCCAGCAGGGACAGGTTAGCTTTCTTT; CDR3aa: CASRDRLAFF
v_gene: TRBV19; abundance: NA; j_gene: TRBJ2-3; d_gene: NA; CDR3nt: TGTGCCAGTAGTATAGGCGCAGGGCGGGATACGCAGTATTTT; CDR3aa: CASSIGAGRDTQYF
v_gene: TRBV28; abundance: NA; j_gene: TRBJ1-1; d_gene: TRBD1; CDR3nt: TGTGCCAGCAGTTCCGGGACAGGGGTTACTGAAGCTTTCTTT; CDR3aa: CASSSGTGVTEAFF
v_gene: TRBV5-4; abundance: NA; j_gene: TRBJ1-4; d_gene: NA; CDR3nt: TGTGCCAGCAGCTGGGGAGGGAATGAAAAACTGTTTTTT; CDR3aa: CASSWGGNEKLFF
v_gene: TRBV7-9; abundance: NA; j_gene: TRBJ2-2; d_gene: NA; CDR3nt: TGTGCCAGCAGCTTAGCAGGGGCATGGACCGGGGAGCTGTTTTTT; CDR3aa: CASSLAGAWTGELFF
v_gene: TRBV7-9; abundance: once; j_gene: TRBJ2-7; d_gene: TRBD1; CDR3nt: TGTGCCAGCACCCCTGGGACAGGGATCCACGAGCAGTACTTC; CDR3aa: CASTPGTGIHEQYF
v_gene: TRBV11-2; abundance: once; j_gene: TRBJ2-3; d_gene: TRBD2; CDR3nt: TGTGCCAGCAGCTTGGGCGGGGGGCAGACAGATACGCAGTATTTT; CDR3aa: CASSLGGGQTDTQYF
v_gene: TRBV7-8; abundance: NA; j_gene: TRBJ1-2; d_gene: TRBD1; CDR3nt: TGTGCCAGCAGCTTAGAGTCAGGGGGTGGCTATGGCTACACCTTC; CDR3aa: CASSLESGGGYGYTF
v_gene: TRBV28; abundance: once; j_gene: TRBJ2-1; d_gene: TRBD1; CDR3nt: TGTGCCAGCAGCCGCAGACAGGGGGCTCGCAATGAGCAGTTCTTC; CDR3aa: CASSRRQGARNEQFF
v_gene: TRBV5-5; abundance: NA; j_gene: TRBJ1-4; d_gene: NA; CDR3nt: TGTGCCAGCAGCTTGTTATGGCAGGGTTCACCAACTAATGAAAAACTGTTTTTT; CDR3aa: CASSLLWQGSPTNEKLFF
v_gene: TRBV6-5; abundance: NA; j_gene: TRBJ2-7; d_gene: TRBD1; CDR3nt: TGTGCCAGCAGTCATAGACAGGGGGCGCCCCACGAGCAGTACTTC; CDR3aa: CASSHRQGAPHEQYF
v_gene: TRBV28; abundance: NA; j_gene: TRBJ2-7; d_gene: NA; CDR3nt: TGTGCCAGCAGTTCCCAATCTGGCGGGAAAGAATGGCAGTACTTC; CDR3aa: CASSSQSGGKEWQYF
v_gene: TRBV2; abundance: NA; j_gene: TRBJ1-3; d_gene: NA; CDR3nt: TGTGCCAGCACCCCAGACGGACTCTCTGGAAACACCATATATTTT; CDR3aa: CASTPDGLSGNTIYF
v_gene: TRBV15; abundance: NA; j_gene: TRBJ2-7; d_gene: TRBD2; CDR3nt: TGTGCCACCAGCACGTCCGGGAGGGCGTCAAAGGGGCAGTACTTC; CDR3aa: CATSTSGRASKGQYF
v_gene: TRBV30; abundance: NA; j_gene: TRBJ1-4; d_gene: TRBD1; CDR3nt: TGTGCCTGGAGTGTCTCGCCGGGACAGGGAGGGGAAAAACTGTTTTTT; CDR3aa: CAWSVSPGQGGEKLFF
v_gene: TRBV27; abundance: few; j_gene: TRBJ1-2; d_gene: TRBD1; CDR3nt: TGTGCCAGCAGTTCCCGGGACAGGGGGATTAGTGGCTACACCTTC; CDR3aa: CASSSRDRGISGYTF
v_gene: TRBV10-1; abundance: NA; j_gene: TRBJ2-2; d_gene: NA; CDR3nt: TGCGCCAGCAGTGAGGTCGGAGGTGGTACCGGGGAGCTGTTTTTT; CDR3aa: CASSEVGGGTGELFF
v_gene: TRBV28; abundance: NA; j_gene: TRBJ1-2; d_gene: NA; CDR3nt: TGTGCCAGCAGTTTAGGGCAGACCTATGGCTACACCTTC; CDR3aa: CASSLGQTYGYTF
v_gene: TRBV4-1; abundance: NA; j_gene: TRBJ1-5; d_gene: NA; CDR3nt: TGCGCCAGCAGTTTCCGGGAGAATCAGCCCCAGCATTTT; CDR3aa: CASSFRENQPQHF